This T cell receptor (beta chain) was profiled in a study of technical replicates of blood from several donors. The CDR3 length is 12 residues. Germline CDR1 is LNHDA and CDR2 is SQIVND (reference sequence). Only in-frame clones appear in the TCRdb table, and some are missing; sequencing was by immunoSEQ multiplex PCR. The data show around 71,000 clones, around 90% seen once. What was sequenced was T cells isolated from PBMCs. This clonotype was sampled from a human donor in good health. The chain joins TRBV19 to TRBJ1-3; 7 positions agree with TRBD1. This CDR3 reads CAAQGNRYTIYF. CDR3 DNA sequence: TGTGCAGCACAGGGGAATAGATACACCATATATTTT. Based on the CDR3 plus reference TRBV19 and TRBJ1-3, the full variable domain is DGGITQSPKYLFRKEGQNVTLSCEQNLNHDAMYWYRQDPGQGLRLIYYSQIVNDFQKGDIAEGYSVSREKKESFPLTVTSAQKNPTAFYLCAAQGNRYTIYFGEGSWLTVV.